This passage covers 24 T cell receptor beta chains from one sample sequenced in a study of cytomegalovirus exposure and HLA in healthy donors. Primers: 60 Vbeta forward and 13 Jbeta reverse. Profiling relied on immunoSEQ multiplex PCR, and the TCRdb table lists in-frame clones only, not all of them. Here the sample spans 55,000 to 70,000 clones, under 85% being singletons. Sequencing input: PBMCs. The origin of the receptors is a male donor in good health and CMV-seropositive.

This clone was observed a single time. The CDR3 DNA sequence: TGTGCCAGCAGCTTGGCCTTCCAATCCGTCCCGAGGAGCTCCTACGAGCAGTACTTC. This codes for CASSLAFQSVPRSSYEQYF. The chain is built from TRBV5-6 and TRBJ2-7; no clear D gene. The CDR3 length is 19 residues. V lost 0 bases, J lost 0 bases, and 22 bases lay in between. Germline CDR1 reads SGHDT; CDR2 reads YYEEEE.

CDR3 in amino acids: CASSQLGQQETQYF. The CDR3 DNA is TGTGCCAGCAGCCAACTGGGACAGCAAGAGACCCAGTACTTC. The rearrangement joins TRBV4-2 to TRBJ2-5; 7 bases agree with TRBD1. This CDR3 is 14 amino acids long. Germline V gene lookup returns CDR1 LGHNA and CDR2 YNFKEQ. V was clipped by 2 bases and J by 2 bases; unmatched bases: 2.

The chain couples TRBV19 to TRBJ2-7; the D gene is possibly TRBD1 (6 bases). CDR3 size: 14 residues. The V and J ends lost 5 bases and 0 bases respectively, with 11 bases between them. Germline loops: CDR1 LNHDA, CDR2 SQIVND (reference sequence). The chain's CDR3 is CASSRTVSSYEQYF. In DNA, the CDR3 is TGTGCCAGTAGTCGGACAGTGAGCTCCTACGAGCAGTACTTC. Full variable domain (remainder filled in from reference TRBV19 and TRBJ2-7): DGGITQSPKYLFRKEGQNVTLSCEQNLNHDAMYWYRQDPGQGLRLIYYSQIVNDFQKGDIAEGYSVSREKKESFPLTVTSAQKNPTAFYLCASSRTVSSYEQYFGPGTRLTVT.

The rearrangement joins TRBV5-1 to TRBJ1-1; D is possibly TRBD1 (6 bases). Germline-derived CDR1 and CDR2 are SGHRS and YFSETQ. Between the trimmed V and J ends, which lost 6 bases and 4 bases, there was a span of 16 bases. There are 14 residues in the CDR3. The CDR3 reads CASTGGEGGTEAFF. CDR3 coding DNA: TGCGCCAGCACGGGAGGGGAGGGGGGCACTGAAGCTTTCTTT.

The chain employs TRBV10-3 and TRBJ2-5, with TRBD2 identical over 11 bases. Germline CDR1 ENHRY, CDR2 SYGVKD. This CDR3 region has 14 residues. Germline trimming cut 6 bases from V and 2 bases from J; bases unmatched to any gene: 2. The CDR3 reads CAIRGTSGQETQYF. The CDR3 DNA reads TGTGCCATCAGAGGGACTAGCGGACAAGAGACCCAGTACTTC.

The chain carries TRBV6-6 and TRBJ1-5; perhaps TRBD1 as D (6 bases). Trimming cost V 6 bases and J 2 bases, with 17 bases left between them. Germline V gene data show CDR1 as MNHNY and CDR2 as SVGAGI (reference sequence). CDR3 length: 16 amino acids. The CDR3 region is CASSRQEDYGNQPQHF. The DNA of the CDR3 is TGTGCCAGCAGCAGACAGGAAGATTATGGCAATCAGCCCCAGCATTTT.

In its sample, this clone was seen a few times. V and J are TRBV6-1 and TRBJ2-7, with 14 bases fitting TRBD2. The CDR3 loop spans 15 amino acids. The germline V gene has CDR1 MNHNS and CDR2 SASEGT. With 4 bases clipped from V and 2 bases from J, the junction kept 1 base outside the gene matches. CDR3 protein: CASSATSGGAYEQYF. The CDR3 DNA reads as TGTGCCAGCAGTGCGACTAGCGGGGGGGCCTACGAGCAGTACTTC.

In regard to this clone: At one boundary the junction diverges from the germline segment, which might be a read error. This rearrangement joins TRBV7-9 to TRBJ1-1; D unresolved. The V gene's germline CDR1 is SEHNR and CDR2 FQNEAQ (reference sequence). This CDR3 comprises 12 residues. CDR3 DNA sequence: TGTTCCAGCAGCTCACCCAGATCAGAAGCTTTCTTT. Amino acids: CSSSSPRSEAFF.

The chain recombines TRBV6-5 with TRBJ2-7; 8 bases agree with TRBD2. The CDR3 runs 16 residues. The V gene end was trimmed by 0 bases and the J gene end by 7 bases; junction bases not matched to a gene: 11. Germline assignment: CDR1 MNHEY and CDR2 SVGAGI. The CDR3 region is CASSYSIERGTGEQYF. DNA of the CDR3: TGTGCCAGCAGTTACTCGATCGAGCGGGGGACGGGGGAGCAGTACTTC.

The rearrangement joins TRBV7-2 to TRBJ2-4; a possible D gene is TRBD2 (5 bases). V was clipped by 1 base and J by 9 bases, with 10 bases between them. Germline CDR1 is SGHTA and CDR2 is FQGNSA. The CDR3 covers 13 residues. The CDR3 bases are TGTGCCAGCAGCTTAGAAGGAGGTCGCATTCAGTACTTC. Translation: CASSLEGGRIQYF.

This chain uses TRBV29-1 with TRBJ2-5; D is possibly TRBD2 (5 bases). The J call may be in error: the DNA end matches TRBJ2-7 better. Per germline, CDR1 SQVTM and CDR2 ANQGSEA. The CDR3 spans 15 residues. CDR3 residues: CSVELLHTPGNEQYF. The CDR3, as DNA: TGCAGCGTTGAACTTCTCCATACCCCGGGGAACGAGCAGTACTTC.

The rearrangement uses TRBV5-1 and TRBJ2-5, with D perhaps matching TRBD2 (6 bases). Looked up from germline, CDR1 is SGHRS and CDR2 is YFSETQ. This CDR3 comprises 14 residues. Trimming took off 2 bases at V and 1 base at J, with 9 bases between the two ends. The CDR3 sequence: CASSFTSPQETQYF. DNA of the CDR3: TGCGCCAGCAGCTTCACTAGCCCCCAAGAGACCCAGTACTTC.

The chain is built from TRBV5-1 and TRBJ2-5; 8 bases map to TRBD1. The CDR3 has 14 residues. CDR1 SGHRS and CDR2 YFSETQ come from the germline V gene. V lost 2 bases, J lost 5 bases, and 5 bases stayed unmatched. The CDR3 is CASSFETGVETQYF. CDR3 coding DNA: TGCGCCAGCAGCTTTGAGACAGGGGTGGAGACCCAGTACTTC.

This rearrangement joins TRBV30 to TRBJ1-2; D is unclear. V was clipped by 6 bases and J by 8 bases, with 10 bases between them. This CDR3 contains 10 residues. Per the germline V gene, CDR1 is GTSNPN and CDR2 is SVGIG (reference sequence). The CDR3 DNA is TGTGCCTGCCGGCGGAGCGGCTACACCTTC. Amino acids: CACRRSGYTF.

In DNA form, the CDR3 reads TGCGCCAGCAGCCCCTATGGGGGACTAGCGGAGAACACCGGGGAGCTGTTTTTT. Residues: CASSPYGGLAENTGELFF. The J gene is TRBJ2-2, the V gene TRBV5-1; 11 bases align to TRBD2. Germline V gives CDR1 SGHRS, CDR2 YFSETQ. With 4 bases clipped from V and 1 base from J, the junction kept 9 bases outside the gene matches. The CDR3 contains 18 residues.

This clone was seen only a few times. V and J are TRBV27 and TRBJ2-2; TRBD2 is a possible D gene (5 bases). The CDR3 covers 14 residues. V was shortened by 3 bases and J by 3 bases, with 8 bases between the two germline ends. Germline-derived CDR1 and CDR2 are MNHEY and SMNVEV (reference sequence). This CDR3 reads CASSFPGYTGELFF. CDR3 bases: TGTGCCAGCAGTTTCCCGGGGTACACCGGGGAGCTGTTTTTT.

The chain carries TRBV5-1 and TRBJ1-1; a weak D match, TRBD1 (5 bases). Germline V gene sequence: CDR1 SGHRS, CDR2 YFSETQ. The CDR3 runs to 15 residues. Between the trimmed V and J ends, which lost 0 bases and 1 base, there was a span of 10 bases. This CDR3 is CASSLGGAGNTEAFF. The CDR3 DNA is TGCGCCAGCAGCTTGGGTGGGGCAGGGAACACTGAAGCTTTCTTT.

This clone was counted a single time. The chain recombines TRBV30 with TRBJ2-1; maybe TRBD1 (5 bases). The CDR3 length is 12 residues. Per the germline V gene, CDR1 is GTSNPN and CDR2 is SVGIG (reference sequence). The V end lost 2 bases, the J end lost 7 bases, and 9 bases lay between the germline ends. The CDR3 reads CAWSSGFNEQFF. The CDR3 DNA follows: TGTGCCTGGAGTTCAGGGTTTAATGAGCAGTTCTTC.

In this sample, this clone turned up a few times. CDR3 coding DNA: TGTGCCAGCAGCTTCCAGGGGACCACTAATGAAAAACTGTTTTTT. Translation: CASSFQGTTNEKLFF. The V and J genes are TRBV13 and TRBJ1-4; D possibly corresponds to TRBD1 (6 bases). Germline V gene data show CDR1 as PRHDT and CDR2 as FYEKMQ (reference sequence). The CDR3 totals 15 residues. Trimming stripped 3 bases from V and 2 bases from J, with 10 bases between.

The CDR3 reads CASSIGHEETQYF. The CDR3 DNA sequence: TGTGCCAGCAGCATAGGACATGAAGAGACCCAGTACTTC. The V and J genes are TRBV5-4 and TRBJ2-5, with D perhaps TRBD1 (5 bases). V was trimmed by 4 bases and J by 3 bases, leaving 10 bases between them. There are 13 residues in the CDR3. Germline V CDR1 and CDR2: SGHNT, YYREEE (reference sequence). The complete variable domain, with remaining parts taken from reference TRBV5-4 and TRBJ2-5, reads ETGVTQSPTHLIKTRGQQVTLRCSSQSGHNTVSWYQQALGQGPQFIFQYYREEENGRGNFPPRFSGLQFPNYSSELNVNALELDDSALYLCASSIGHEETQYFGPGTRLLVL.

The chain uses TRBV6-6 and TRBJ1-4, with TRBD1 identical over 8 bases. Looked up from germline, CDR1 is MNHNY and CDR2 is SVGAGI (reference sequence). V dropped 9 bases and J dropped 7; count of bases not matched to a gene: 13. This CDR3 comprises 15 residues. For the CDR3, the DNA is TGTGCCAGTACGACACTACAGGGGGAGGGTGAAAAACTGTTTTTT. Translating it yields CASTTLQGEGEKLFF.

This chain connects TRBV7-2 to TRBJ2-2, with 10 nucleotides matching TRBD1. The germline CDR1 and CDR2 sequences are SGHTA and FQGNSA. The trim removed 0 bases at V and 2 bases at J, leaving 3 bases unmatched. The length of the CDR3 is 17 residues. CDR3 sequence (DNA): TGTGCCAGCAGCTTAGCCGGACAGGGGGTTAACACCGGGGAGCTGTTTTTT. It yields the protein CASSLAGQGVNTGELFF.

This chain connects TRBV30 to TRBJ2-7; 8 bases map to TRBD2. Germline V gene sequence: CDR1 GTSNPN, CDR2 SVGIG (reference sequence). The CDR3 covers 17 residues. The ends lost 5 bases at V and 0 bases at J; junction bases unmatched: 15. CDR3 residues: CAWGVKSARGGSYEQYF. DNA for the CDR3: TGTGCCTGGGGGGTAAAGTCAGCCCGGGGGGGCTCCTACGAGCAGTACTTC.

The genes are TRBV5-5 and TRBJ1-2, with a possible D match to TRBD1 (6 bases). The CDR3 is made up of 14 amino acids. Germline-derived CDR1 and CDR2 are SGHKS and YYEKEE (reference sequence). The V end lost 4 bases, the J end lost 5 bases, and 15 bases lay between the germline ends. The CDR3 protein is CASSLPRGGYGYTF. CDR3 coding DNA: TGTGCCAGCAGCCTCCCCAGGGGTGGGTATGGCTACACCTTC.